This T cell receptor (beta chain) was obtained from a study of T cell responses to AZD1222 COVID-19 vaccine. The study's findings and limits: Recipients of two AZD1222 doses showed rising Spike-specific TCR breadth and depth. A mostly white British donor set with more females was recruited, and clonal diversity was possibly underestimated. Researchers took repertoire samples only after the peak T cell response had come. Close to half of all spike-specific TCRs reportedly target regions of the variants that are unmutated.

From germline, CDR1 is SGHNT and CDR2 YENEEA. The CDR3 loop spans 18 amino acids. The V end was cut by 2 bases, the J end by 2 bases, with 21 bases between. Worth noting for this clone: Its antigen is still unknown.

Profiling relied on immunoSEQ multiplex PCR, and the TCRdb table lists in-frame clones only, not all of them. The data hold about 120,000 clones, with 75% to 90% observed a single time. The source is an adult in good health. The chain joins TRBV11-3 to TRBJ2-5, with D possibly matching TRBD2 (7 bases). Sequencing was performed on peripheral blood, taken on day 0 of AZD1222 vaccination. The CDR3 here is CASSLLLRGQLLQETQYF. The CDR3 nucleotides read TGTGCCAGCAGCTTATTGTTGCGGGGGCAGCTACTACAAGAGACCCAGTACTTC.